What follows is one TCR beta chain and its context. Its antigen is as yet unknown. The data derive from a study of cytomegalovirus exposure and HLA in healthy donors. PCR was performed using 60 Vbeta and 13 Jbeta primers. The table came from immunoSEQ multiplex PCR; TCRdb's copy has only in-frame clones and leaves some out. The sample lists under 200,000 clones; 68% were seen once. The germline gives CDR1 MNHEY, CDR2 SVGAGI. The trim removed 1 base at V and 6 bases at J, leaving 10 bases unmatched. CDR3 length: 16 residues. Broader study findings: Rare TCR sequences predominated, though certain public TCRs were found in many donors.

This chain joins TRBV6-5 and TRBJ2-3; 7 bases fit TRBD1. This sequence was found in a woman aged 18-35 years in good health and CMV-seropositive. The sequencing input was PBMCs. This chain's CDR3 is CASSYFNGQVVDTQYF. The CDR3 DNA reads as TGTGCCAGCAGTTACTTTAACGGACAGGTTGTGGATACGCAGTATTTT.